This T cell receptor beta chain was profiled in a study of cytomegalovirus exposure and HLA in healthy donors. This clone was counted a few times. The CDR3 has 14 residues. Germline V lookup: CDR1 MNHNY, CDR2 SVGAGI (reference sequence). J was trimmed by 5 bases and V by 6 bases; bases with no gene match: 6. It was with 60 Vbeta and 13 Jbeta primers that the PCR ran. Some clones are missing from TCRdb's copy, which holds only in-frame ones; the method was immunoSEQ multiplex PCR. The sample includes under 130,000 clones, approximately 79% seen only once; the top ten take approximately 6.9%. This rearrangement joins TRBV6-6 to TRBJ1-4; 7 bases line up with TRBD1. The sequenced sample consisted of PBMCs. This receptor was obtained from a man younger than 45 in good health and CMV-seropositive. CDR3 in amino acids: CASRIRGENEKLFF. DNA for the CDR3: TGTGCCAGCAGGATCAGGGGGGAGAATGAAAAACTGTTTTTT.